Listed below are T cell receptor beta chains from one sample, sequenced in a study of shared clonotypes between healthy human individuals. This table comes from immunoSEQ multiplex PCR, and its TCRdb copy is limited to in-frame clones, with some not included. The data show around 2.3 million clones, roughly 95% seen once. The sequenced material came from naive CD4+ T cells sorted from blood. The receptors were gathered from a man aged 18 to 29 in good health. Each CDR3 is given with its conserved first and last residue. Each record gives: D gene, J gene, clone size, V gene, CDR3 protein, CDR3 DNA. D genes are given only for firm matches. Rows give clone size only sometimes, using once, few, many, or a class for an expanded clone.

NA | TRBJ1-2 | NA | TRBV5-1 | CASSWDLGGYGYTF | TGCGCCAGCAGCTGGGACTTGGGCGGCTATGGCTACACCTTC
NA | TRBJ1-1 | NA | TRBV5-4 | CASSQEGEGREAFF | TGTGCCAGCAGCCAGGAAGGGGAGGGCCGCGAGGCTTTCTTT
NA | TRBJ2-3 | NA | TRBV21-1 | CASSKAPQSGTDTQYF | TGTGCCAGCAGCAAAGCCCCACAAAGCGGCACAGATACGCAGTATTTT
NA | TRBJ1-1 | once | TRBV5-1 | CASSPTIGQRSVNTEAFF | TGCGCCAGCAGCCCGACCATAGGACAGAGAAGCGTGAACACTGAAGCTTTCTTT
TRBD1 | TRBJ2-1 | NA | TRBV7-2 | CASSLLGQGYNEQFF | TGTGCCAGCAGCTTACTGGGACAGGGGTACAATGAGCAGTTCTTC
TRBD1 | TRBJ2-7 | NA | TRBV6-4 | CASSPDRGVFYEQYF | TGTGCCAGCAGCCCGGACAGGGGGGTTTTCTACGAGCAGTACTTC
NA | TRBJ1-5 | NA | TRBV2 | CASSETTADQPQHF | TGTGCCAGCAGTGAAACAACAGCCGATCAGCCCCAGCATTTT
NA | TRBJ2-7 | NA | TRBV6-6 | CASSYVHPYEQYF | TGTGCCAGCAGTTACGTCCATCCCTACGAGCAGTACTTC
TRBD1 | TRBJ2-7 | NA | TRBV25-1 | CASSEGTVSYEQYF | TGTGCCAGCAGTGAGGGGACAGTTTCCTACGAGCAGTACTTC
NA | TRBJ2-3 | NA | TRBV10-3 | CAISGTAKVADTQYF | TGTGCCATCAGTGGGACAGCGAAGGTCGCAGATACGCAGTATTTT
TRBD2 | TRBJ2-7 | NA | TRBV5-1 | CASSSREATYEQYF | TGCGCCAGCAGCTCGCGGGAGGCAACCTACGAGCAGTACTTC
TRBD1 | TRBJ2-2 | NA | TRBV5-1 | CASSSTGAEGGELFF | TGCGCCAGCAGCAGTACAGGGGCAGAGGGCGGGGAGCTGTTTTTT
TRBD2 | TRBJ2-1 | few | TRBV4-1 | CASSQGLAGTYNEQFF | TGCGCCAGCAGCCAAGGACTAGCGGGTACCTACAATGAGCAGTTCTTC
NA | TRBJ1-5 | NA | TRBV28 | CASSLNRVQPQHF | TGTGCCAGCAGTTTAAACAGGGTCCAGCCCCAGCATTTT
NA | TRBJ1-2 | NA | TRBV10-3 | CAISSRHNYGYTF | TGTGCCATCAGTTCTCGACATAACTATGGCTACACCTTC
NA | TRBJ1-1 | NA | TRBV30 | CAWSGPKGRDTEAFF | TGTGCCTGGAGTGGTCCTAAGGGGAGAGACACTGAAGCTTTCTTT
NA | TRBJ1-4 | NA | TRBV5-1 | CASSPQTATNEKLFF | TGCGCCAGCAGCCCCCAAACTGCAACTAATGAAAAACTGTTTTTT
NA | TRBJ2-1 | NA | TRBV28 | CASSPPSESYNEQFF | TGTGCCAGCAGTCCTCCCTCCGAGTCCTACAATGAGCAGTTCTTC
NA | TRBJ2-1 | NA | TRBV6-5 | CASSYPASPMFF | TGTGCCAGCAGTTATCCGGCTAGTCCCATGTTCTTC
NA | TRBJ2-1 | NA | TRBV28 | CASRDPRGREQFF | TGTGCCAGCAGGGACCCCAGGGGCAGGGAGCAGTTCTTC
NA | TRBJ2-2 | NA | TRBV5-1 | CASSLDRVTTGELFF | TGCGCCAGCAGCTTGGATCGCGTAACGACCGGGGAGCTGTTTTTT
NA | TRBJ2-3 | NA | TRBV30 | CAWSVRPHTDTQYF | TGTGCCTGGAGTGTAAGGCCCCACACAGATACGCAGTATTTT
TRBD1 | TRBJ2-2 | NA | TRBV18 | CASSRDRSNTGELFF | TGTGCCAGCTCCCGGGACAGATCGAACACCGGGGAGCTGTTTTTT
NA | TRBJ2-7 | NA | TRBV7-9 | CASRRDGSYEQYF | TGTGCCAGCAGACGGGACGGCTCCTACGAGCAGTACTTC
TRBD1 | TRBJ2-3 | NA | TRBV18 | CASSPFPRTGPTDTQYF | TGTGCCAGCTCACCATTCCCCAGGACAGGCCCAACAGATACGCAGTATTTT
NA | TRBJ1-6 | NA | TRBV2 | CASSGEGGVPLHF | TGTGCCAGCAGTGGGGAGGGGGGAGTACCCCTCCACTTT
TRBD1 | TRBJ2-5 | NA | TRBV2 | CASSEVAGGTSQYF | TGTGCCAGCAGTGAAGTCGCAGGGGGCACGTCCCAGTACTTC
TRBD2 | TRBJ2-3 | once | TRBV11-2 | CASSLSGRPGTDTQYF | TGTGCCAGCAGCCTTAGCGGGAGGCCTGGCACAGATACGCAGTATTTT
NA | TRBJ1-2 | NA | TRBV7-9 | CASSHNYGYTF | TGTGCCAGCAGCCATAACTATGGCTACACCTTC
NA | TRBJ1-1 | once | TRBV10-3 | CAIKGDQNTEAFF | TGTGCCATCAAGGGGGACCAGAACACTGAAGCTTTCTTT
NA | TRBJ2-2 | once | TRBV19 | CASSRRDTGELFF | TGTGCCAGTAGTAGGAGGGACACCGGGGAGCTGTTTTTT
TRBD1 | TRBJ2-5 | NA | TRBV5-1 | CASGRTGGKETQYF | TGCGCCAGCGGAAGGACAGGGGGCAAAGAGACCCAGTACTTC